The 27 T cell receptor beta chains below come from one sample, sequenced in a study of T-cell memory formation after mild COVID-19. TCRdb redid the calling of the 5' RACE reads with MiXCR, one entry per CDR3 protein. The sample lists 550,000 to 700,000 distinct CDR3 sequences, roughly 18% occurring once. The sequencing input was PBMCs or a T cell subset sorted from them (not recorded which). Receptor source: an adult woman who had mild COVID-19 (a few samples of this study predate the infection). Cell type and time point are not known.

This clonotype was seen more than once but under ten times. J is TRBJ2-1 and V is TRBV7-9; possible D gene TRBD2, 6 bases. The germline V gene encodes CDR1 SEHNR and CDR2 FQNEAQ (reference sequence). This CDR3 has 17 amino acids. Trimming removed 4 bases from V and 1 base from J, with 17 bases in between. The CDR3 DNA is TGTGCCAGCAGCTCCACGGTTCTTAGCGGTTCCTACAATGAGCAGTTCTTC. Translating gives CASSSTVLSGSYNEQFF.

This clonotype was observed a few times. The V call is TRBV24-1, the J call TRBJ1-1; no clear D. V was shortened by 1 base and J by 7 bases, with 6 bases between the two germline ends. This CDR3 region has 12 residues. Per the germline V gene, CDR1 is KGHDR and CDR2 is SFDVKD. In DNA, the CDR3 is TGTGCCACCAGTGATTTTTTAGGTGAAGCTTTCTTT. Translated, it gives CATSDFLGEAFF.

The gene calls are TRBV4-1 and TRBJ1-2; D uncertain. The CDR3 is 15 residues long. In germline, CDR1 is MGHRA, CDR2 YSYEKL. The V and J ends lost 0 bases and 4 bases respectively, with 12 bases between them. The CDR3 nucleotides are TGCGCCAGCAGCCAAGATCATCAGCCGGGCTATGGCTACACCTTC. The encoded protein is CASSQDHQPGYGYTF.

This clonotype was counted only a few times. The chain links TRBV5-1 to TRBJ2-2; TRBD2 agrees at 14 bases. Germline assignment: CDR1 SGHRS and CDR2 YFSETQ. J was trimmed by 10 bases and V by 2 bases; bases with no gene match: 10. This CDR3 comprises 17 residues. CDR3 sequence (DNA): TGCGCCAGCAGCTTTACCCCGGGACTAGCGGGAGTCGAGGAGCTGTTTTTT. Translating it yields CASSFTPGLAGVEELFF. Complete variable domain (other parts from reference TRBV5-1 and TRBJ2-2): KAGVTQTPRYLIKTRGQQVTLSCSPISGHRSVSWYQQTPGQGLQFLFEYFSETQRNKGNFPGRFSGRQFSNSRSEMNVSTLELGDSALYLCASSFTPGLAGVEELFFGEGSRLTVL.

The chain recombines TRBV5-6 with TRBJ2-5; possibly TRBD1 for D (6 bases). V gave up 4 bases and J gave up 5 bases, with 12 bases separating them. Germline V CDR1 and CDR2: SGHDT, YYEEEE. The CDR3 extends over 13 amino acids. The CDR3 protein is CASSPGTFETQYF. The CDR3, as DNA: TGTGCCAGCAGCCCCGGGACATTCGAGACCCAGTACTTC.

This sequence joins TRBV2 and TRBJ1-5; a possible D gene is TRBD1 (5 bases). V was pared by 6 bases and J by 4 bases, with 13 bases between. The CDR3 has 14 amino acids. CDR1 is SNHLY and CDR2 is FYNNEI in the germline V gene. The CDR3 nucleotides read TGTGCCAGCAGCCCCAGGGCTAGGAATCAGCCCCAGCATTTT. Amino acids: CASSPRARNQPQHF.

This clonotype has just a few counts. The V and J genes are TRBV6-5 and TRBJ1-2, with D unresolved. This CDR3 has 12 amino acids. The V end was cut by 0 bases, the J end by 14 bases, with 13 bases between. Germline CDR1 and CDR2: MNHEY and SVGAGI. CDR3 region: CASSYSVGEETF. The CDR3 coding sequence is TGTGCCAGCAGTTACTCCGTGGGAGAGGAGACCTTC.

Ten or more counts support this clonotype. The chain joins TRBV3-1 to TRBJ2-3, with D uncertain. This CDR3 has 17 amino acids. The V end lost 4 bases, the J end lost 0 bases, and 17 bases lay between the germline ends. Germline V CDR1 and CDR2: LGHDT, YNNKEL (reference sequence). The DNA for the CDR3 is TGTGCCAGCAGCCCCTCGATGGGTCGCCTTAGCACAGATACGCAGTATTTT. Translation: CASSPSMGRLSTDTQYF.

This clonotype was seen more than once but under ten times. The V and J genes are TRBV7-6 and TRBJ1-5; D is ambiguous. Germline V gene sequence: CDR1 SGHVS, CDR2 FNYEAQ. Trimming took 5 bases from V and 4 from J, leaving 15 bases between them. This CDR3 comprises 15 residues. CDR3 in DNA: TGTGCCAGCAGCCCTATGGGAGGGAAAAATCAGCCCCAGCATTTT. Translated, it gives CASSPMGGKNQPQHF.

The V gene is TRBV20-1, the J gene TRBJ2-5; 10 nucleotides agree with TRBD2. This CDR3 has 15 residues. Germline CDR1 reads DFQATT; CDR2 reads SNEGSKA (reference sequence). J lost 7 bases, V lost 0 bases, and 8 bases had no gene match. CDR3 nucleotide sequence: TGCAGTGCTAGAGATATAGCTAGCGGGAGAGGGACCCAGTACTTC. This gives the protein CSARDIASGRGTQYF.

V gene TRBV12-3 or TRBV12-4 combines with J gene TRBJ2-7; 10 bases align to TRBD2. V was pared by 7 bases and J by 1 base, with 7 bases of the junction left unmatched. The CDR3 has 15 residues. CDR3 region: CASTSGLAESYEQYF. DNA of the CDR3: TGTGCCAGCACTTCCGGACTAGCGGAGTCCTACGAGCAGTACTTC.

CDR3 bases: TGTGCCAGCGGAAGGGACAGCAATCAGCCCCAGCATTTT. Translated, it gives CASGRDSNQPQHF. This chain uses TRBV27 with TRBJ1-5; D might be TRBD1 (5 bases). Germline V lookup: CDR1 MNHEY, CDR2 SMNVEV (reference sequence). Deletions cut 8 bases from V and 1 base from J, with 9 bases between. The CDR3 sequence is 13 residues long.

The chain has TRBV6-4 and TRBJ1-5; no firm D call. The CDR3 extends over 17 amino acids. Germline V CDR1 and CDR2: MRHNA, SNTAGT. V was clipped by 2 bases and J by 3 bases, with 17 bases between them. The CDR3 DNA follows: TGTGCCAGCAGTGACGTCGACTGGTACAGTACCAATCAGCCCCAGCATTTT. It codes for CASSDVDWYSTNQPQHF.

The CDR3 sequence is CAISPANYGYTF. CDR3 DNA sequence: TGTGCCATCAGTCCAGCTAACTATGGCTACACCTTC. The rearrangement joins TRBV10-3 to TRBJ1-2; no clear D gene. With 5 bases removed from V and 0 bases from J, the gap between germline ends came to 4 bases. This CDR3 region has 12 residues. Looked up from germline, CDR1 is ENHRY and CDR2 is SYGVKD.

The chain links TRBV5-1 to TRBJ1-2; 7 positions agree with TRBD1. V gave up 1 base and J gave up 6 bases; unmatched junction bases: 9. Germline CDR1 is SGHRS and CDR2 is YFSETQ. This CDR3 has 15 residues. The CDR3 DNA is TGCGCCAGCAGCTTGTGGCCCCCCACAGGGGATGGCTACACCTTC. This gives the protein CASSLWPPTGDGYTF.

The chain couples TRBV5-1 to TRBJ1-2, with 10 nucleotides matching TRBD1. Germline trimming cut 4 bases from V and 6 bases from J; bases unmatched to any gene: 6. Looked up from germline, CDR1 is SGHRS and CDR2 is YFSETQ. The CDR3 has 14 residues. CDR3 sequence: CASSLTGGQNGYTF. The CDR3 region has the DNA TGCGCCAGCAGCCTGACAGGGGGCCAGAATGGCTACACCTTC.

This chain connects TRBV29-1 to TRBJ1-5; unclear D gene. Trimming stripped 0 bases from V and 5 bases from J, with 11 bases between. Germline V gene sequence: CDR1 SQVTM, CDR2 ANQGSEA. This CDR3 spans 14 amino acids. The CDR3 nucleotides are TGCAGCGTTGAAGAGGTCAGGACCTATCAGCCCCAGCATTTT. Its translation is CSVEEVRTYQPQHF. Full variable domain (missing parts from reference TRBV29-1 and TRBJ1-5): SAVISQKPSRDICQRGTSLTIQCQVDSQVTMMFWYRQQPGQSLTLIATANQGSEATYESGFVIDKFPISRPNLTFSTLTVSNMSPEDSSIYLCSVEEVRTYQPQHFGDGTRLSIL.

The chain uses TRBV30 and TRBJ2-5, with D possibly matching TRBD2 (5 bases). The CDR3 is 12 amino acids. Looked up from germline, CDR1 is GTSNPN and CDR2 is SVGIG (reference sequence). The germline V and J ends were trimmed by 5 bases and 0 bases, with 7 bases remaining between them. CDR3 DNA: TGTGCCTGGGCTAGCTACCAAGAGACCCAGTACTTC. Translated: CAWASYQETQYF.

The chain recombines TRBV12-3 or TRBV12-4 with TRBJ2-5; 7 nucleotides line up with TRBD1. This CDR3 is built from 12 residues. Trimming removed 5 bases from V and 4 bases from J; junction bases left unmatched: 1. CDR3: CASSHRGETQYF. The CDR3 DNA reads TGTGCCAGCAGTCACAGGGGAGAGACCCAGTACTTC.

The CDR3 reads CASSDTGMGTEAFF. In nucleotides, the CDR3 is TGTGCCAGCAGCGATACAGGGATGGGCACTGAAGCTTTCTTT. The rearrangement links TRBV7-9 to TRBJ1-1; maybe TRBD1 (6 bases). Per the germline V gene, CDR1 is SEHNR and CDR2 is FQNEAQ (reference sequence). The CDR3 sequence is 14 residues long. The V gene lost 5 bases and the J gene lost 4 bases, with 14 bases spanning the gap.

This clonotype came up once. The V gene is TRBV7-8, the J gene TRBJ1-2, with D possibly matching TRBD1 (5 bases). Trimming took 1 base from V and 6 from J, leaving 12 bases between them. CDR3 length: 14 amino acids. The germline V gene encodes CDR1 SGHVS and CDR2 FQNEAQ. The CDR3 loop reads CASSLDGQGDGYTF. The CDR3 nucleotides are TGTGCCAGCAGCTTAGATGGCCAGGGTGATGGCTACACCTTC.

This clonotype appeared a few times. The chain employs TRBV12-3 or TRBV12-4 and TRBJ1-1, with 10 bases fitting TRBD1. The CDR3 covers 17 residues. V dropped 7 bases and J dropped 0; count of bases not matched to a gene: 11. This chain's CDR3 is CASIDPGQGLMNTEAFF. The CDR3 DNA reads as TGTGCCAGCATCGATCCGGGACAGGGGCTGATGAACACTGAAGCTTTCTTT.

This clonotype showed up many times. The chain is built from TRBV6-6 and TRBJ2-5; 7 bases line up with TRBD2. V shed 4 bases and J 3 bases; nucleotides not matched to a gene: 14. Germline CDR1 reads MNHNY; CDR2 reads SVGAGI (reference sequence). This CDR3 comprises 17 residues. The DNA for the CDR3 is TGTGCCAGCAGTTCCTCCTTCACTAGCGTAGGGAAAGAGACCCAGTACTTC. The encoded protein is CASSSSFTSVGKETQYF.

The table lists this clonotype with a few counts. The chain has TRBV6-5 and TRBJ2-2, with D tentatively TRBD2 (5 bases). Germline V gene lookup returns CDR1 MNHEY and CDR2 SVGAGI. The length of the CDR3 is 13 residues. The ends were cut back, 6 bases at V and 11 bases at J, with 16 bases in the middle. The CDR3 coding sequence is TGTGCCAGCAGACTTGCTCCGGGGTCTGAGCTGTTTTTT. It encodes CASRLAPGSELFF.

V gene TRBV20-1 combines with J gene TRBJ2-3; D may be TRBD1 (6 bases). In germline, CDR1 is DFQATT, CDR2 SNEGSKA (reference sequence). V dropped 6 bases and J dropped 2 bases, with 21 bases sitting between them. The length of the CDR3 is 16 residues. In DNA, the CDR3 is TGCAGTGCCCCCGGTACAGGGAGACTGTCCACAGATACGCAGTATTTT. Amino acids: CSAPGTGRLSTDTQYF.

The chain has TRBV7-9 and TRBJ2-7, with 9 positions matching TRBD1. Germline CDR1 SEHNR, CDR2 FQNEAQ (reference sequence). The trim removed 4 bases at V and 3 bases at J, leaving 10 bases unmatched. The CDR3 consists of 16 residues. CDR3 nucleotide sequence: TGTGCCAGCAGCTCCCGGGACAGGGACTTCCACTACGAGCAGTACTTC. It translates to CASSSRDRDFHYEQYF.

The CDR3: CASSRSSELFYGYTF. The CDR3 bases are TGTGCCAGCAGCCGGAGCAGTGAGTTGTTCTATGGCTACACCTTC. The chain recombines TRBV12-3 or TRBV12-4 with TRBJ1-2; the D is unclear. This CDR3 comprises 15 residues. Deletions cut 6 bases from V and 4 bases from J, with 18 bases between.